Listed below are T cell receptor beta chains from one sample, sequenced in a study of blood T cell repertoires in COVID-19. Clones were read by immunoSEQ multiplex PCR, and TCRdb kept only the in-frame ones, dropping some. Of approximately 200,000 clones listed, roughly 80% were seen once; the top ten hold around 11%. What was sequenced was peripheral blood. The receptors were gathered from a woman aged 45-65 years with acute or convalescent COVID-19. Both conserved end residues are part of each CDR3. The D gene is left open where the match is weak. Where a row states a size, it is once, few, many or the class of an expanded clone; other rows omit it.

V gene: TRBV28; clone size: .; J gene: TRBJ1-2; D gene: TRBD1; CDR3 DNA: TGTGCCAGCAGTTTTCCTTTAGGACAGGGAGTCGGATATGGCTACACCTTC; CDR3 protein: CASSFPLGQGVGYGYTF
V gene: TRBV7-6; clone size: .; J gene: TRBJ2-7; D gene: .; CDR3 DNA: TGTGCCAGCAGCTCCCGACAGTTGGACTACGAGCAGTACTTC; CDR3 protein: CASSSRQLDYEQYF
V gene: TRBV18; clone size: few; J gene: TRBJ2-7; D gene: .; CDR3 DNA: TGTGCCAGCTCACCACCGTCGAGCAACGAGCAGTACTTC; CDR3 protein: CASSPPSSNEQYF
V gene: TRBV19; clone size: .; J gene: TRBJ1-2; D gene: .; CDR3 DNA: TGTGCCAGTAGTATAACCGGGACACCGGCACGCTACACCTTC; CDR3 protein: CASSITGTPARYTF
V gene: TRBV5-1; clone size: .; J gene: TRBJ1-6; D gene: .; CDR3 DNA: TGCGCCAGCAGCTTGAGCCGACAGCCTAATTCACCCCTCCACTTT; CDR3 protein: CASSLSRQPNSPLHF
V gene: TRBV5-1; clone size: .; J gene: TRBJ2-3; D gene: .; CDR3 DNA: TGCGCCAGCAGCTTGAGTTGGGCTAGGGGGAGTACAGATACGCAGTATTTT; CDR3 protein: CASSLSWARGSTDTQYF
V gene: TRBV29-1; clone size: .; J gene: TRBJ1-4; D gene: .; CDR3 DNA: TGCAGCGGCAGGACAGATAATGAAAAACTGTTTTTT; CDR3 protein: CSGRTDNEKLFF
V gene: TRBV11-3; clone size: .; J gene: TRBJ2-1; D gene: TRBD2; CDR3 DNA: TGTGCCAGCAGCGTCCTAGGGGCTAGCGGGAGCTCCTACAATGAGCAGTTCTTC; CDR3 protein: CASSVLGASGSSYNEQFF
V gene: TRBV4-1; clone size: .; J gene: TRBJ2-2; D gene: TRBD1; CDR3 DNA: TGCGCCAGCAGACCCCCGGGACAGGGCACCGGGGAGCTGTTTTTT; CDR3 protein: CASRPPGQGTGELFF
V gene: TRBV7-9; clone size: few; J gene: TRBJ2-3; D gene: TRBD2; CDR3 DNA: TGTGCCAGCAGCGAAGCGGGAGGAGGGACAGATACGCAGTATTTT; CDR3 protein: CASSEAGGGTDTQYF
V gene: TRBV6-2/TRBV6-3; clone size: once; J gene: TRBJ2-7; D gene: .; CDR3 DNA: TGTGCCAGCAGTTACTCGACGGTCCAGGGATCCTACGAGCAGTACTTC; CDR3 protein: CASSYSTVQGSYEQYF
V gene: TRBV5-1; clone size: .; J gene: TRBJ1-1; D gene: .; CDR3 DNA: TGCGCCAGCAGCTTGCGACCGGGGTTTGAAGCTTTCTTT; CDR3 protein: CASSLRPGFEAFF
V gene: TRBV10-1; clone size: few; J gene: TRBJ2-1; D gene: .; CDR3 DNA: TGCGCCGCAGGGTCCTACAATGAGCAGTTCTTC; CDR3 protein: CAAGSYNEQFF
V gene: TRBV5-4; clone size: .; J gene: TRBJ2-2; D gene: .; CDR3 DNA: TGTGCCAGCAGCGAGTACAGGTTTTCAGGAGGGCGCGTTGGCGGGGAGCTGTTTTTT; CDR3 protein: CASSEYRFSGGRVGGELFF
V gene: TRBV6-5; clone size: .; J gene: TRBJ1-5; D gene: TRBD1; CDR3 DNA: TGTGCCAGCAACCGGGACAGGGCAAATCAGCCCCAGCATTTT; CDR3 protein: CASNRDRANQPQHF
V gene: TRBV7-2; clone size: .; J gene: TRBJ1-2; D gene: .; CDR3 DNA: TGTGCCAGCAGCCCCCTGGGCAACTATGGCTACACCTTC; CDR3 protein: CASSPLGNYGYTF
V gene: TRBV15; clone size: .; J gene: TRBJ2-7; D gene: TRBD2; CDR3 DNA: TGTGCCACCAGCAGAGGGGGCGGGGGGCCCACCTACGAGCAGTACTTC; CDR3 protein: CATSRGGGGPTYEQYF
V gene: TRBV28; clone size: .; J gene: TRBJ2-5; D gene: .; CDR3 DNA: TGTGCCAGCAGACAGGGTGGGGATCAAGAGACCCAGTACTTC; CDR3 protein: CASRQGGDQETQYF
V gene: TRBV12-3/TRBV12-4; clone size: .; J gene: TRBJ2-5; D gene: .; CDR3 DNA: TGTGCCAGCACCGATCAGGGGACCCAGTACTTC; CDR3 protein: CASTDQGTQYF
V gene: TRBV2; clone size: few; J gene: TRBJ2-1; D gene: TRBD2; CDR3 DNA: TGTGCCAGCAGGCATATGACTAGCGGCCTAAGCTCCTACAATGAGCAGTTCTTC; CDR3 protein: CASRHMTSGLSSYNEQFF
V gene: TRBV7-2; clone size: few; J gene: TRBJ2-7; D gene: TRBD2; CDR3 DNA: TGTGCCAGCAGTCCTAGCGGGGGCCCCCTCGAGCAGTACTTC; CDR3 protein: CASSPSGGPLEQYF
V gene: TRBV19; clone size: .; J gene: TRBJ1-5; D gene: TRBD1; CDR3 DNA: TGTGCCAGTAGTAGAGGGACAGAGAATCAGCCCCAGCATTTT; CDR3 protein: CASSRGTENQPQHF
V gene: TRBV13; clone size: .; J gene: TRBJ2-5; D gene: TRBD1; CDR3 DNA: TGTGCCAGCAGCGTCACAGGGGGCGCGGGGGAGACCCAGTACTTC; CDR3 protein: CASSVTGGAGETQYF
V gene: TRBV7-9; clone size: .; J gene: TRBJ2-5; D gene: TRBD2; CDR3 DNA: TGTGCCAGCAGCCCAAGCGGGGGGTCCCGGGAGACCCAGTACTTC; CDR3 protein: CASSPSGGSRETQYF
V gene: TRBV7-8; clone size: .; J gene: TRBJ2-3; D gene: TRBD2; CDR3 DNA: TGTGCCAGCAGCTCCAGGACTAGCGGGGGGGATACGCAGTATTTT; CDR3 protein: CASSSRTSGGDTQYF
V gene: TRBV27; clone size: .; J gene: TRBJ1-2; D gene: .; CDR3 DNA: TGTGCCAGCAGTCCGGACAAGTTTAGTAGGGGCTACACCTTC; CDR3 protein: CASSPDKFSRGYTF
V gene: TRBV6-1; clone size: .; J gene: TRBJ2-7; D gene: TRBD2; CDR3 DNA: TGTGCCAGCAGTGAAAGGGGTAGCGGGAGGTACGAGCAGTACTTC; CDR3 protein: CASSERGSGRYEQYF
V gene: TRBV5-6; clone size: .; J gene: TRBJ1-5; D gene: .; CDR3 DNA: TGTGCCAGCAGCTTGGCAAAGGATATCGGCAGGGTGTACAATCAGCCCCAGCATTTT; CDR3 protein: CASSLAKDIGRVYNQPQHF
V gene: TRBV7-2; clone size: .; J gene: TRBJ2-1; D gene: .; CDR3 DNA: TGTGCCAGCGCCGGAGGGGAGCAGTTCTTC; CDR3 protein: CASAGGEQFF
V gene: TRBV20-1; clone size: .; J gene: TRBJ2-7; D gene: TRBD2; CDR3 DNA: TGCAGTGCTAGTCGAAGCGGGAGGGTGCACGAGCAGTACTTC; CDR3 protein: CSASRSGRVHEQYF
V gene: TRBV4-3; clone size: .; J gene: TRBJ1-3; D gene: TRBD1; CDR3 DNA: TGCGCCAGCAGCCGAGGGGGCAGGGGAGCTGGAAACACCATATATTTT; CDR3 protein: CASSRGGRGAGNTIYF
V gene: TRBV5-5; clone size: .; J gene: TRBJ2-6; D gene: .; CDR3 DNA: TGTGCCAGCAGCTTGTCGCAGGGATGGACCTCTGGGGCCAACGTCCTGACTTTC; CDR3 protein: CASSLSQGWTSGANVLTF
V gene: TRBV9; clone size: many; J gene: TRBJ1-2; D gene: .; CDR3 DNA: TGTGCCAGCACAGGGTTTGGCTATGGCTACACCTTC; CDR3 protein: CASTGFGYGYTF
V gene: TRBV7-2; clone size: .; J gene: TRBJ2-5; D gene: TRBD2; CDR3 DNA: TGTGCCAGCAGCTTATCGACTAGCGGGGGCCAAGAGACCCAGTACTTC; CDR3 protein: CASSLSTSGGQETQYF
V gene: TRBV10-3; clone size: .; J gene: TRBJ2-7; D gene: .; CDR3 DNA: TGTGCCATCGGGGCGGGGGCCAATCCCTACGAGCAGTACTTC; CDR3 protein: CAIGAGANPYEQYF